This TCR beta chain was obtained from a study of naive and memory T cell subsets. CMV status came from CD4+ T cell IFNgamma after overnight CMV lysate stimulation of fresh PBMCs. Four subsets defined by CD45RA and CD27 were sorted after CD3, CD4, CD8 and live/dead staining. Findings and limits, study-wide: Possibly reflecting memory cells re-expressing CD45RA, a few larger clonotypes occurred in naive repertoires, especially CD8.

The beta constant-region primer was an equimolar mix of two oligonucleotides covering TRBC1 and TRBC2. Ligated cDNA was amplified by four rounds of PCR with nested alpha and beta constant-region primers and SP2. TCRdb called the UMI-ligation and nested PCR reads again in MiXCR, with one record for every CDR3 protein. Of about 160,000 distinct CDR3 sequences listed, under 25% are singletons. Points on this clonotype: Its antigen is currently unknown.

The sequence came from a human donor in good health. Sequencing input: naive CD4+ T cells from blood.

CDR3 bases: TGTGCCAGCAGTTTACCGGGTCTTGGGGCTTTCTTT. This codes for CASSLPGLGAFF. The chain employs TRBV28 and TRBJ1-1; D not resolved. Trimming pared 2 bases from V and 11 bases from J, leaving 12 bases between. Germline lookup yields CDR1 MDHEN and CDR2 SYDVKM. This CDR3 spans 12 amino acids. Variable domain in full (rest from reference TRBV28 and TRBJ1-1): DVKVTQSSRYLVKRTGEKVFLECVQDMDHENMFWYRQDPGLGLRLIYFSYDVKMKEKGDIPEGYSVSREKKERFSLILESASTNQTSMYLCASSLPGLGAFFGQGTRLTVV.